This entry concerns a single T cell receptor beta chain. V lost 0 bases and J lost 0; bases outside the gene matches: 8. Germline-derived CDR1 and CDR2 are GTSNPN and SVGIG (reference sequence). The length of the CDR3 is 17 residues. Authors' data handling: Quantification of nucleated cells was approximated via reference gene primer amplification. Method: immunoSEQ multiplex PCR; TCRdb's copy keeps in-frame clones and lacks some. V and J calls and clone size come straight from that table; D and trimming were deduced from the DNA. The sample has about 150,000 clones; 80% to 90% are singletons. The record originates from a study of blood T cell repertoires in COVID-19. Overall study context: Researchers got acute and convalescent COVID-19 samples from the United States, Italy and Spain. PBMCs, B-cell-depleted T cells, or T cells were the source of the cDNA or gDNA that made up the material.

The receptor was derived from a woman aged 70 to 79 with acute or convalescent COVID-19. The rearrangement links TRBV30 to TRBJ1-5; 7 bases align to TRBD1. Material for sequencing was peripheral blood. CDR3 region: CAWSVSKTGNSNQPQHF. The CDR3 DNA reads TGTGCCTGGAGTGTATCCAAGACAGGGAATAGCAATCAGCCCCAGCATTTT.